One sample yielded the 23 T cell receptor beta chains listed below, sequenced in a study of CD8+ T cells in alopecia areata. RNA, once extracted, was reverse transcribed into cDNA for use as the sequencing template. Here immunoSEQ multiplex PCR was the method, and the copy in TCRdb shows in-frame clones only, minus some. In the table there are some 110,000 clones, around two fifths of which are singletons. Sample: CD4+ T cells sorted from blood. These receptors originate from a human donor with alopecia areata.

The chain couples TRBV30 to TRBJ2-7, with D perhaps assigned TRBD1 or TRBD2 (5 bases each). V was clipped by 6 bases and J by 3 bases, with 21 bases between them. This CDR3 comprises 15 residues. Per the germline V gene, CDR1 is GTSNPN and CDR2 is SVGIG (reference sequence). The CDR3 DNA reads as TGTGCCTGTTATCACCGTGGGACGGAGCGCTACGAGCAGTACTTC. It yields the protein CACYHRGTERYEQYF.

The rearrangement links TRBV5-4 to TRBJ2-5; 10 bases are a match to TRBD2. CDR1 SGHNT and CDR2 YYREEE come from the germline V gene (reference sequence). After removal of 5 bases from V and 1 base from J, the junction contained 5 bases not matched to a gene. The length of the CDR3 is 15 residues. This CDR3 is CASRSGLARQETQYF. The CDR3 bases are TGTGCCAGCAGATCGGGACTAGCGCGCCAAGAGACCCAGTACTTC. Looking up the rest from reference TRBV5-4 and TRBJ2-5 gives the full variable domain: ETGVTQSPTHLIKTRGQQVTLRCSSQSGHNTVSWYQQALGQGPQFIFQYYREEENGRGNFPPRFSGLQFPNYSSELNVNALELDDSALYLCASRSGLARQETQYFGPGTRLLVL.

This clone was seen only a few times. The chain links TRBV19 to TRBJ2-1; 9 bases map to TRBD2. CDR1 LNHDA and CDR2 SQIVND come from the germline V gene (reference sequence). Trimming took 5 bases from V and 5 from J; bases not matched to a gene: 13. The CDR3 covers 17 residues. The CDR3 loop is CASSGLMIAGANNEQFF. The CDR3 DNA follows: TGTGCCAGTAGTGGATTGATGATAGCGGGAGCGAACAATGAGCAGTTCTTC.

The chain employs TRBV30 and TRBJ2-3, with D uncertain. V gave up 3 bases and J gave up 6 bases, with 10 bases separating them. Germline lookup yields CDR1 GTSNPN and CDR2 SVGIG (reference sequence). The CDR3 consists of 12 residues. The DNA for the CDR3 is TGTGCCTGGAGCGGATCGGCCGATACGCAGTATTTT. It is translated as CAWSGSADTQYF.

This clone showed up just a few times. The rearrangement uses TRBV29-1 and TRBJ2-3; D tentatively reads TRBD1 or TRBD2 (5 bases each). The CDR3 has 14 residues. Germline V lookup: CDR1 SQVTM, CDR2 ANQGSEA. The V and J ends lost 6 bases and 2 bases respectively, with 15 bases between them. The CDR3, as DNA: TGCAGCGTAAGACCGGGGCCAACCACAGATACGCAGTATTTT. Protein product: CSVRPGPTTDTQYF.

The genes are TRBV5-4 and TRBJ2-3; 11 nucleotides agree with TRBD2. This CDR3 has 15 amino acids. Losses at the gene ends were 1 base for V and 4 bases for J; bases not matched to a gene: 2. Germline V gives CDR1 SGHNT, CDR2 YYREEE (reference sequence). The CDR3 protein is CASSLRTSGSDTQYF. DNA for the CDR3: TGTGCCAGCAGCTTGAGGACTAGCGGGTCAGATACGCAGTATTTT.

The chain employs TRBV18 and TRBJ2-5; D call uncertain. The CDR3 extends over 15 amino acids. Between the trimmed V and J ends, which lost 0 bases and 2 bases, there was a span of 10 bases. Germline V gives CDR1 KGHSH, CDR2 LQKENI. CDR3 residues: CASSPPYGLQETQYF. The CDR3 coding sequence is TGTGCCAGCTCACCACCGTACGGCTTACAAGAGACCCAGTACTTC.

This clone was seen just once. The chain links TRBV7-2 to TRBJ1-2; 9 bases fit TRBD1. CDR1 and CDR2 from the germline V gene are SGHTA and FQGNSA. With V trimmed by 3 bases and J by 5 bases, 4 bases remained unmatched. The CDR3 is 14 residues long. In DNA, the CDR3 is TGTGCCAGCAGCTTCGCCGGACAGGGGTATGGCTACACCTTC. Protein product: CASSFAGQGYGYTF.

This chain's CDR3 is CASSLWRVRGYGYTF. Written as DNA, the CDR3 is TGTGCCAGCAGCTTGTGGAGGGTGAGAGGCTATGGCTACACCTTC. V and J are TRBV5-6 and TRBJ1-2; D is undetermined. From germline, CDR1 is SGHDT and CDR2 YYEEEE. The length of the CDR3 is 15 residues. Trimming cost V 1 base and J 4 bases, with 14 bases left between them. The full variable domain, with the rest looked up from reference TRBV5-6 and TRBJ1-2, is DAGVTQSPTHLIKTRGQQVTLRCSPKSGHDTVSWYQQALGQGPQFIFQYYEEEERQRGNFPDRFSGHQFPNYSSELNVNALLLGDSALYLCASSLWRVRGYGYTFGSGTRLTVV.

The chain couples TRBV2 to TRBJ2-7; a possible D gene is TRBD1 (6 bases). The CDR3 is 14 residues long. Germline CDR1 is SNHLY and CDR2 is FYNNEI. V dropped 7 bases and J dropped 0 bases, with 13 bases sitting between them. CDR3 residues: CASIRQASSYEQYF. Written as DNA, the CDR3 is TGTGCCAGCATCAGACAGGCGAGCTCCTACGAGCAGTACTTC.

The chain carries TRBV10-2 and TRBJ2-1; 7 nucleotides line up with TRBD1. Trimming cost V 7 bases and J 1 base; bases outside gene matches: 4. Germline CDR1 reads WSHSY; CDR2 reads SAAADI. This CDR3 comprises 14 residues. CDR3 DNA: TGCGCCAGCACCGACAGGGCATCCTACAATGAGCAGTTCTTC. The encoded protein is CASTDRASYNEQFF.

The V call is TRBV5-1, the J call TRBJ1-5, with D hard to call. The CDR3 spans 15 residues. V lost 5 bases, J lost 1 base, and 13 bases lay in between. Germline values: CDR1 SGHRS, CDR2 YFSETQ. The CDR3 DNA is TGCGCCAGCAGACCCGAGGGTCAAAGCAATCAGCCCCAGCATTTT. Translating gives CASRPEGQSNQPQHF.

A few counts support this clone. DNA of the CDR3: TGTGCCAGCAGCAGACAACCGGCAGGGATTAATGAAAAACTGTTTTTT. It is translated as CASSRQPAGINEKLFF. The chain employs TRBV7-2 and TRBJ1-4; possibly TRBD1 for D (5 bases). The CDR3 contains 16 residues. Germline V CDR1 and CDR2: SGHTA, FQGNSA. Trimming cost V 5 bases and J 4 bases, with 17 bases left between them.

V gene TRBV2 combines with J gene TRBJ2-1; 11 bases map to TRBD2. In germline, CDR1 is SNHLY, CDR2 FYNNEI. The CDR3 totals 16 residues. Unmatched junction bases numbered 8, after V lost 2 bases and J lost 8 bases. The DNA of the CDR3 is TGTGCCAGCAGTGAAACTCTAGCGGGAGGTTCTTATGAGCAGTTCTTC. Its protein product is CASSETLAGGSYEQFF.

V and J are TRBV29-1 and TRBJ1-3, with a tentative D call TRBD1 (6 bases). V dropped 3 bases and J dropped 4 bases, with 13 bases sitting between them. From germline, CDR1 is SQVTM and CDR2 ANQGSEA. This CDR3 region has 14 residues. The CDR3 nucleotides read TGCAGCGTTGATTTGGGGGCGAGAGGAAACACCATATATTTT. It codes for CSVDLGARGNTIYF.

The chain carries TRBV13 and TRBJ1-6, with TRBD1 as a possible D gene (5 bases). This CDR3 region has 15 residues. V shed 4 bases and J shed 8 bases, with 15 bases lying between them. Looked up from germline, CDR1 is PRHDT and CDR2 is FYEKMQ (reference sequence). CDR3 coding DNA: TGTGCCAGCAGCTCGGGGGACGGTTCTGATTCACCCCTCCACTTT. The encoded protein is CASSSGDGSDSPLHF. The variable domain in full, with the rest retrieved from reference TRBV13 and TRBJ1-6, is AAGVIQSPRHLIKEKRETATLKCYPIPRHDTVYWYQQGPGQDPQFLISFYEKMQSDKGSIPDRFSAQQFSDYHSELNMSSLELGDSALYFCASSSGDGSDSPLHFGNGTRLTVT.

This clone turned up a few times. This rearrangement joins TRBV29-1 to TRBJ2-7; D not certain. Trimming cost V 4 bases and J 0 bases, with 7 bases left between them. The CDR3 is 12 amino acids. The germline V gene encodes CDR1 SQVTM and CDR2 ANQGSEA. DNA for the CDR3: TGCAGCGTTGGGGATTTCTCCTACGAGCAGTACTTC. It encodes CSVGDFSYEQYF.

The V call is TRBV18, the J call TRBJ2-1; the D gene could be TRBD1 or TRBD2 (6 bases each). From germline, CDR1 is KGHSH and CDR2 LQKENI. CDR3 size: 22 residues. The V and J ends lost 3 bases and 5 bases respectively, with 35 bases between them. In DNA form, the CDR3 reads TGTGCCAGCTCACCCCGACCGGGACACCTACTAGCCCGGGATGGGGGAAACAATGAGCAGTTCTTC. It translates to CASSPRPGHLLARDGGNNEQFF.

This clone was picked up a small number of times. This sequence joins TRBV29-1 and TRBJ2-2, with a possible D match to TRBD2 (6 bases). CDR3 size: 15 residues. Germline V gene lookup returns CDR1 SQVTM and CDR2 ANQGSEA. The ends were cut back, 4 bases at V and 4 bases at J, with 16 bases in the middle. The DNA of the CDR3 is TGCAGCGTTGTAGGCGGGAATCGGATCACCGGGGAGCTGTTTTTT. It yields the protein CSVVGGNRITGELFF.

The V call is TRBV29-1, the J call TRBJ2-3, with D possibly TRBD2 on 5 matching bases. V shed 4 bases and J shed 0 bases, with 11 bases lying between them. The CDR3 loop spans 14 amino acids. Germline CDR1 SQVTM, CDR2 ANQGSEA. The CDR3 loop is CSVARDTSTDTQYF. CDR3 bases: TGCAGCGTTGCTCGGGATACTAGCACAGATACGCAGTATTTT.

The chain combines TRBV6-6 with TRBJ1-2; 7 bases agree with TRBD1. CDR3 length equals 15 residues. Per germline, CDR1 MNHNY and CDR2 SVGAGI (reference sequence). Germline trimming cut 5 bases from V and 1 base from J; bases unmatched to any gene: 7. In nucleotides, the CDR3 is TGTGCCAGCAGTCAGTTGGGACAGATTAACTATGGCTACACCTTC. Amino acid sequence: CASSQLGQINYGYTF.

The genes are TRBV6-5 and TRBJ2-3; 11 bases agree with TRBD2. V lost 5 bases and J lost 4; bases outside the gene matches: 5. Germline CDR1 reads MNHEY; CDR2 reads SVGAGI. The CDR3 contains 15 residues. CDR3 in DNA: TGTGCCAGCAGTCGTAGCGGGGGGGCGTCAGATACGCAGTATTTT. Translating gives CASSRSGGASDTQYF.

The V call is TRBV28, the J call TRBJ2-7; either TRBD1 or TRBD2 may fit D (5 bases each). The CDR3 has 14 residues. V lost 10 bases and J 6 bases, leaving 22 bases between the germline ends. Germline CDR1 and CDR2: MDHEN and SYDVKM. This CDR3 is CATRRDPAGREQYF. CDR3 bases: TGTGCCACTCGCCGGGACCCAGCAGGTCGCGAGCAGTACTTC. Variable domain in full (rest from reference TRBV28 and TRBJ2-7): DVKVTQSSRYLVKRTGEKVFLECVQDMDHENMFWYRQDPGLGLRLIYFSYDVKMKEKGDIPEGYSVSREKKERFSLILESASTNQTSMYLCATRRDPAGREQYFGPGTRLTVT.